These T cell receptor beta chains were read from a single sample in a study of cytomegalovirus exposure and HLA in healthy donors. Repertoires were generated with immunoSEQ multiplex PCR, while TCRdb's copy carries only in-frame clones and drops some. This table has nearly 80,000 clones, approximately 79% appearing once. Sequenced input: PBMCs. Receptors were obtained from a woman between 40 and 55 years old in good health and CMV-seropositive. Each CDR3 is given with its conserved first and last residue. Each record gives: D gene, clone size, J gene, V gene, CDR3 protein, CDR3 DNA. The D gene is left open where the match is weak. Some rows mark clone size as missing; the rest say once, few, many or name a class of expanded clone.

>TRBD2|.|TRBJ2-7|TRBV4-1
CASSQPTSGYEQYF
TGCGCCAGCAGCCAACCGACTAGCGGCTACGAGCAGTACTTC
>TRBD2|.|TRBJ2-1|TRBV6-1
CASSGERGYNEQFF
TGTGCCAGCAGTGGGGAGCGGGGCTACAATGAGCAGTTCTTC
>TRBD2|.|TRBJ2-5|TRBV7-7
CASSPGLALDQETQYF
TGTGCCAGCAGCCCGGGACTAGCGCTCGACCAAGAGACCCAGTACTTC
>.|.|TRBJ2-7|TRBV2
CASTQSGDPAEYEQYF
TGTGCCAGCACCCAATCGGGGGATCCCGCGGAGTACGAGCAGTACTTC
>TRBD2|.|TRBJ2-1|TRBV29-1
CSVPLTSGTNEQFF
TGCAGCGTTCCACTGACTAGCGGGACCAATGAGCAGTTCTTC
>TRBD1|.|TRBJ1-3|TRBV4-1
CASSRGQSSGNTIYF
TGCGCCAGCAGCCGGGGACAGAGCTCTGGAAACACCATATATTTT
>.|.|TRBJ2-1|TRBV29-1
CSARKAGSSYNEQFF
TGCAGCGCTCGAAAGGCGGGAAGCTCCTACAATGAGCAGTTCTTC
>TRBD2|few|TRBJ2-3|TRBV5-1
CASSSGLAGGTPVTDTQYF
TGCGCCAGCAGCTCGGGACTAGCGGGGGGGACCCCGGTCACAGATACGCAGTATTTT
>TRBD1|few|TRBJ1-4|TRBV4-1
CASSQVGIWDRIATNEKLFF
TGCGCCAGCAGCCAAGTTGGAATATGGGACAGGATTGCAACTAATGAAAAACTGTTTTTT
>.|.|TRBJ1-1|TRBV5-1
CASSLSIGGYTEAFF
TGCGCCAGCAGCTTGAGTATCGGGGGGTACACTGAAGCTTTCTTT
>.|.|TRBJ2-7|TRBV9
CASSPGGPFYEQYF
TGTGCCAGCAGCCCCGGAGGACCGTTCTACGAGCAGTACTTC
>TRBD2|.|TRBJ2-7|TRBV27
CASSLAGGPIDEQYF
TGTGCCAGCAGTTTAGCGGGAGGGCCGATAGACGAGCAGTACTTC
>TRBD1|once|TRBJ1-4|TRBV5-6
CASSLAGQGVTNEKLFF
TGTGCCAGCAGCTTGGCCGGGCAGGGGGTAACTAATGAAAAACTGTTTTTT
>TRBD1|.|TRBJ2-2|TRBV19
CASSRGTVNTGELFF
TGTGCCAGTAGTCGTGGGACAGTAAACACCGGGGAGCTGTTTTTT
>.|.|TRBJ1-3|TRBV4-1
CASRNVGGNTIYF
TGCGCCAGCAGGAATGTCGGGGGAAACACCATATATTTT
>.|.|TRBJ2-7|TRBV5-6
CASSLAGGNLYEQYF
TGTGCCAGCAGCTTGGCAGGCGGGAATCTCTACGAGCAGTACTTC
>TRBD2|.|TRBJ2-7|TRBV11-2
CASSAGGLADSYEQYF
TGTGCCAGCAGCGCCGGGGGACTAGCGGACTCCTACGAGCAGTACTTC
>.|few|TRBJ2-7|TRBV6-5
CASSYADRSYEQYF
TGTGCCAGCAGTTATGCTGACAGGAGCTACGAGCAGTACTTC
>.|.|TRBJ1-1|TRBV7-8
CASSFADSMNTEAFF
TGTGCCAGCAGCTTTGCGGATTCAATGAACACTGAAGCTTTCTTT
>TRBD2|.|TRBJ2-7|TRBV9
CASSPYSGRAVEQYF
TGTGCCAGCAGCCCCTATAGCGGGAGGGCCGTTGAGCAGTACTTC
>.|.|TRBJ2-5|TRBV6-6
CASSRTKETQYF
TGTGCCAGCAGTAGGACTAAAGAGACCCAGTACTTC
>TRBD1|.|TRBJ1-5|TRBV5-6
CASSVTGGALNQPQHF
TGTGCCAGCAGCGTGACAGGGGGCGCTTTAAATCAGCCCCAGCATTTT
>TRBD1|.|TRBJ1-1|TRBV4-1
CASSQRDRMNTEAFF
TGCGCCAGCAGCCAGAGGGACAGGATGAACACTGAAGCTTTCTTT
>TRBD1|.|TRBJ1-2|TRBV14
CASSQDRGNYGYTF
TGTGCCAGCAGCCAGGACAGGGGAAACTATGGCTACACCTTC
>TRBD2|.|TRBJ2-1|TRBV28
CASSLRGSNYNEQFF
TGTGCCAGCAGTTTACGCGGGAGTAACTACAATGAGCAGTTCTTC
>TRBD2|.|TRBJ2-4|TRBV7-2
CASSLDQLAGGGIQYF
TGTGCCAGCAGCTTAGACCAACTAGCGGGAGGAGGCATTCAGTACTTC
>.|.|TRBJ1-2|TRBV6-5
CATHIQGLGGYTF
TGTGCCACCCACATACAGGGCTTGGGTGGCTACACCTTC
>TRBD1|.|TRBJ1-2|TRBV9
CASSDPWDSLNLPYGYTF
TGTGCCAGCAGCGACCCCTGGGACAGTCTGAACCTCCCTTATGGCTACACCTTC
>.|.|TRBJ1-5|TRBV5-6
CASSSTGFNQPQHF
TGTGCCAGCAGCTCCACAGGGTTCAATCAGCCCCAGCATTTT
>.|.|TRBJ2-7|TRBV30
CAWSVPRTGFYEQYF
TGTGCCTGGAGTGTACCCAGGACTGGGTTCTACGAGCAGTACTTC
>.|.|TRBJ1-3|TRBV7-9
CASSQTERNTIYF
TGTGCCAGCAGCCAGACAGAGAGAAACACCATATATTTT
>TRBD1|.|TRBJ1-2|TRBV6-6
CASRTTGGAGYGYTF
TGTGCCAGCAGAACCACAGGGGGCGCCGGCTATGGCTACACCTTC
>.|.|TRBJ2-1|TRBV5-1
CASSLDYFSYNEQFF
TGCGCCAGCAGCTTGGACTATTTCTCCTACAATGAGCAGTTCTTC
>TRBD1|.|TRBJ1-5|TRBV5-5
CASSLTGTGGQPQHF
TGTGCCAGCAGCTTAACCGGGACAGGGGGTCAGCCCCAGCATTTT
>TRBD1|.|TRBJ2-3|TRBV29-1
CSAIRGPQGTDTQYF
TGCAGCGCCATCAGGGGGCCTCAGGGCACAGATACGCAGTATTTT
>.|few|TRBJ2-2|TRBV2
CASSEVAGELFF
TGTGCCAGCAGTGAAGTAGCCGGGGAGCTGTTTTTT
>TRBD1|few|TRBJ2-7|TRBV5-4
CASSNPQGLEQYF
TGTGCCAGCAGCAACCCACAGGGGCTCGAGCAGTACTTC
>.|.|TRBJ1-1|TRBV29-1
CSVGRLTGTEAFF
TGCAGCGTAGGACGGCTGACAGGCACTGAAGCTTTCTTT
>TRBD1|few|TRBJ1-5|TRBV27
CASSRQGNQPQHF
TGTGCCAGCAGCCGACAGGGGAATCAGCCCCAGCATTTT
>.|.|TRBJ1-1|TRBV5-4
CASSLPGSGTEAFF
TGTGCCAGCAGCTTGCCAGGGTCGGGCACTGAAGCTTTCTTT
>TRBD1|few|TRBJ1-1|TRBV5-6
CASSPTGFTEAFF
TGTGCCAGCAGCCCGACAGGGTTCACTGAAGCTTTCTTT
>TRBD1|once|TRBJ1-2|TRBV30
CAWIPSQGAGYGYTF
TGTGCCTGGATACCGTCGCAGGGGGCAGGCTATGGCTACACCTTC
>.|.|TRBJ1-1|TRBV9
CASSVSGTLNTEAFF
TGTGCCAGCAGCGTTTCCGGGACATTGAACACTGAAGCTTTCTTT
>.|.|TRBJ1-5|TRBV5-6
CASSLEGINQPQHF
TGTGCCAGCAGCTTGGAGGGGATCAATCAGCCCCAGCATTTT
>TRBD1|few|TRBJ1-2|TRBV5-4
CATSSGQGRHGYTF
TGTGCCACCTCATCAGGACAGGGACGTCATGGCTACACCTTC
>.|.|TRBJ2-5|TRBV29-1
CSVDTIQETQYF
TGCAGCGTTGACACTATCCAAGAGACCCAGTACTTC
>.|.|TRBJ1-5|TRBV30
CAWRTGLNQPQHF
TGTGCCTGGAGGACAGGCCTCAATCAGCCCCAGCATTTT
>TRBD2|.|TRBJ2-7|TRBV6-5
CASSYSAPGGGYEQYF
TGTGCCAGCAGTTACTCCGCCCCCGGGGGGGGATACGAGCAGTACTTC
>.|.|TRBJ1-5|TRBV10-3
CAISEEGDQPQHF
TGTGCCATCAGTGAAGAGGGTGATCAGCCCCAGCATTTT
>.|.|TRBJ1-1|TRBV5-5
CATRTDPMNTEAFF
TGTGCCACCCGGACAGATCCCATGAACACTGAAGCTTTCTTT
>.|.|TRBJ1-1|TRBV6-1
CASSPRTPTEAFF
TGTGCCAGCAGTCCCAGGACACCCACTGAAGCTTTCTTT
>TRBD1|.|TRBJ2-2|TRBV18
CASSPRQGARTGELFF
TGTGCCAGCTCACCAAGGCAGGGGGCGCGCACCGGGGAGCTGTTTTTT
>TRBD1|.|TRBJ1-6|TRBV11-3
CASSLLLSCWDRENSPLHF
TGTGCCAGCAGCTTACTATTGTCATGTTGGGACAGAGAAAATTCACCCCTCCACTTT